This T cell receptor beta chain was identified during a study of response to subunit inactivated influenza vaccine. As concerns this clonotype: Its antigen is undetermined.

The V segment lost 5 bases and the J segment 3 bases; nucleotides outside the gene matches: 4. The germline V gene has CDR1 MNHNS and CDR2 SASEGT. This CDR3 is 16 amino acids long. TCRdb fed the RT-PCR reads into MiXCR, producing one record per CDR3 protein. The sample holds more than 700,000 distinct CDR3 sequences, less than 25% seen once. General study findings and limits: Authors suggested each seasonal influenza vaccination recruits few new T cells.

The specimen was PBMCs from blood, collected about 5 days after vaccination. The chain employs TRBV6-1 and TRBJ2-6, with 10 bases lining up with TRBD1. The sequence came from a man aged 45-65 years who received an inactivated influenza vaccine. This CDR3 is CASSPGTGVGANVLTF. CDR3 nucleotides: TGTGCCAGCAGTCCCGGGACAGGGGTTGGGGCCAACGTCCTGACTTTC.